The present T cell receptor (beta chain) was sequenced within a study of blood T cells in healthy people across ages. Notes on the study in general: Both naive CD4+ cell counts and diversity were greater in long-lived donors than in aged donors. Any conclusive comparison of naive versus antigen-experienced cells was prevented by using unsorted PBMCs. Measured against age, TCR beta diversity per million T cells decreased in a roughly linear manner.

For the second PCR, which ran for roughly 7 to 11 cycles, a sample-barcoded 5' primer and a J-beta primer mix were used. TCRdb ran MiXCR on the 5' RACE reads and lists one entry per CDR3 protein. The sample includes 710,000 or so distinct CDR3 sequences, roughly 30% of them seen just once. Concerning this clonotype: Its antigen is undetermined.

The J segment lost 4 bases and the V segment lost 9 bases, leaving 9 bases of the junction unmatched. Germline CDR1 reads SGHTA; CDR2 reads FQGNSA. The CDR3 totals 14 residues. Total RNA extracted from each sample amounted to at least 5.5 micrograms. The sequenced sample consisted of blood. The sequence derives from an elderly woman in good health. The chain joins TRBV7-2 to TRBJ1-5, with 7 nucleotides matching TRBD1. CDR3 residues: CASSRDSFNQPQHF. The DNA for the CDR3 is TGTGCCAGTAGCCGGGACAGCTTTAATCAGCCCCAGCATTTT. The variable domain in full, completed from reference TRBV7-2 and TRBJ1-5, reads GAGVSQSPSNKVTEKGKDVELRCDPISGHTALYWYRQSLGQGLEFLIYFQGNSAPDKSGLPSDRFSAERTGGSVSTLTIQRTQQEDSAVYLCASSRDSFNQPQHFGDGTRLSIL.